Presented here are 9 T cell receptor beta chains from one specimen sequenced in a study of PD-L1 blockade in urothelial cancer. TCRdb's table, derived via immunoSEQ multiplex PCR, lists solely in-frame clones and lacks some. The table includes roughly 43,000 clones, approximately 80% detected once. The material sequenced was PBMCs, taken around atezolizumab (anti-PD-L1) treatment. The receptors were sampled from a man aged 70 or older with urothelial cancer.

The V call is TRBV2, the J call TRBJ2-3; 8 nucleotides agree with TRBD2. The germline V gene encodes CDR1 SNHLY and CDR2 FYNNEI. CDR3 size: 15 residues. J gave up 4 bases and V 6 bases, and 9 bases lay outside the gene matches. The CDR3 DNA reads TGTGCCAGCAGGGCCGGGACTAGTGGGGCAGATACGCAGTATTTT. Translation gives CASRAGTSGADTQYF.

This sequence joins TRBV5-8 and TRBJ2-7; the match to TRBD2 covers 15 bases. Germline-derived CDR1 and CDR2 are SGHTS and YDEGEE. The CDR3 totals 17 residues. The J segment lost 5 bases and the V segment lost 2 bases, leaving 8 bases of the junction unmatched. For the CDR3, the DNA is TGTGCCAGCAGCTTAACCGGGACTAGCGGGAGGAAGGACGAGCAGTACTTC. It is translated as CASSLTGTSGRKDEQYF.

The chain couples TRBV10-3 to TRBJ2-1; the match to TRBD2 covers 15 bases. Germline assignment: CDR1 ENHRY and CDR2 SYGVKD. V gave up 8 bases and J gave up 7 bases; unmatched junction bases: 9. CDR3 length equals 16 residues. The CDR3 DNA reads TGTGCCATCGGACTAGCGGGAGGGCCGAATAAGAATGAGCAGTTCTTC. Amino acids: CAIGLAGGPNKNEQFF.

V usage is TRBV5-4 and J usage is TRBJ1-1; 7 nucleotides align to TRBD1. The CDR3 loop spans 15 amino acids. Germline values: CDR1 SGHNT, CDR2 YYREEE (reference sequence). The ends lost 4 bases at V and 13 bases at J; junction bases unmatched: 19. CDR3: CASSQGGLAELLVFF. As DNA, the CDR3 is TGTGCCAGCAGCCAGGGGGGTTTGGCAGAGCTTTTAGTTTTCTTT.

The chain links TRBV19 to TRBJ1-3; D is unresolved. Germline V gives CDR1 LNHDA, CDR2 SQIVND (reference sequence). The CDR3 is made up of 15 amino acids. The V and J ends lost 7 bases and 1 base respectively, with 14 bases between them. The DNA for the CDR3 is TGTGCCAGTAACTTAGACGGAGATTCTGGAAACACCATATATTTT. Residues: CASNLDGDSGNTIYF.

This chain connects TRBV5-5 to TRBJ2-7; tentative D call: TRBD1 (7 bases). The CDR3 runs to 15 residues. The V gene's germline CDR1 is SGHKS and CDR2 YYEKEE (reference sequence). Trimming pared 6 bases from V and 1 base from J, leaving 17 bases between. The CDR3 loop reads CASKPPEGQSYEQYF. The CDR3 DNA sequence: TGTGCCAGCAAACCCCCGGAGGGACAGTCCTACGAGCAGTACTTC.

V gene TRBV28 combines with J gene TRBJ2-7; D gene ambiguous. The germline V and J ends were trimmed by 5 bases and 6 bases, with 8 bases remaining between them. Looked up from germline, CDR1 is MDHEN and CDR2 is SYDVKM. The CDR3 sequence is 11 residues long. The CDR3 reads CASSVSIEQYF. CDR3 nucleotide sequence: TGTGCCAGCAGTGTGTCCATCGAGCAGTACTTC.

V usage is TRBV7-9 and J usage is TRBJ1-1, with 7 bases fitting TRBD1. In germline, CDR1 is SEHNR, CDR2 FQNEAQ (reference sequence). The trim removed 3 bases at V and 5 bases at J, leaving 6 bases unmatched. This CDR3 contains 14 residues. The CDR3 DNA reads TGTGCCAGCAGCTTGAGGGGGCTTGGGACTGAAGCTTTCTTT. This encodes CASSLRGLGTEAFF.

The chain has TRBV6-5 and TRBJ2-1, with 7 bases aligning to TRBD1. The V segment lost 2 bases and the J segment 7 bases; nucleotides outside the gene matches: 8. The V gene's germline CDR1 is MNHEY and CDR2 SVGAGI. This CDR3 is 15 amino acids long. The DNA for the CDR3 is TGTGCCAGCAGTTACGAAGGGGGCTCTGGGAATGAGCAGTTCTTC. It translates to CASSYEGGSGNEQFF.